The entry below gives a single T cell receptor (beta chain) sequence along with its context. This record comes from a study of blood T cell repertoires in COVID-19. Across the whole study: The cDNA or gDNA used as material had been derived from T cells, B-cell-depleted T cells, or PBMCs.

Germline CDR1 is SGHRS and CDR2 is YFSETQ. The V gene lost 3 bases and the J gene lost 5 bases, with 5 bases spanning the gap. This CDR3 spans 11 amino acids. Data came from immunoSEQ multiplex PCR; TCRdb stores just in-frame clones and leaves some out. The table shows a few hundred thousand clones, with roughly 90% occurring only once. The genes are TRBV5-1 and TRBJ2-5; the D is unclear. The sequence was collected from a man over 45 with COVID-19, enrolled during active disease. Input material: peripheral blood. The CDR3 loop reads CASSSAETQYF. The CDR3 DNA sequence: TGCGCCAGCAGCTCCGCGGAGACCCAGTACTTC.